Following are 13 T cell receptor beta chains from one sample sequenced in a study of cytomegalovirus exposure and HLA in healthy donors. The PCR employed 60 Vbeta primers together with 13 Jbeta primers. Sequencing was performed with immunoSEQ multiplex PCR; in TCRdb, only in-frame clones are kept and a portion is missing. The data show 85,000 to 130,000 clones, with roughly 82% seen just once and 2.5% to 3.5% held by the top ten. Specimen: PBMCs. The receptors here all came from a male donor in good health and CMV-seropositive.

The chain uses TRBV10-3 and TRBJ1-5; D unclear. Germline CDR1 is ENHRY and CDR2 is SYGVKD. The V end was cut by 0 bases, the J end by 9 bases, with 12 bases between. There are 14 residues in the CDR3. The CDR3 sequence: CAISESEGYRPQHF. As DNA, the CDR3 is TGTGCCATCAGTGAGTCGGAGGGATACAGGCCCCAGCATTTT.

The chain joins TRBV7-3 to TRBJ2-7; D is unclear. The CDR3 is made up of 15 amino acids. The germline gives CDR1 SGHTA, CDR2 FQGTGA. With 5 bases removed from V and 3 bases from J, the gap between germline ends came to 17 bases. DNA of the CDR3: TGTGCCAGCAGCGACTCATCCTTCCCAGTCTACGAGCAGTACTTC. Amino acids: CASSDSSFPVYEQYF. Together with reference TRBV7-3 and TRBJ2-7, the CDR3 gives the full variable domain: GAGVSQTPSNKVTEKGKYVELRCDPISGHTALYWYRQSLGQGPEFLIYFQGTGAADDSGLPNDRFFAVRPEGSVSTLKIQRTERGDSAVYLCASSDSSFPVYEQYFGPGTRLTVT.

V gene TRBV6-6 combines with J gene TRBJ2-1; 13 bases are a match to TRBD2. This CDR3 is built from 16 residues. Germline V gives CDR1 MNHNY, CDR2 SVGAGI (reference sequence). V lost 5 bases, J lost 2 bases, and 3 bases stayed unmatched. The CDR3 bases are TGTGCCAGCAGTCAAACTAGCGGGAGGGCCTACAATGAGCAGTTCTTC. It specifies CASSQTSGRAYNEQFF.

The chain joins TRBV6-4 to TRBJ2-1; TRBD2 agrees at 10 bases. CDR1 and CDR2 from the germline V gene are MRHNA and SNTAGT. V lost 6 bases and J lost 4; bases outside the gene matches: 9. The length of the CDR3 is 16 residues. CDR3 sequence: CASSGLLAGFYNEQFF. CDR3 DNA sequence: TGTGCCAGCAGCGGACTACTAGCGGGATTTTACAATGAGCAGTTCTTC.

The CDR3, as DNA: TGTGCCAGCAGTTCGCTTGGACAGGGTTGGAGGACCGGGGAGCTGTTTTTT. Protein: CASSSLGQGWRTGELFF. V gene TRBV28 combines with J gene TRBJ2-2; 8 nucleotides agree with TRBD1. V dropped 4 bases and J dropped 5; count of bases not matched to a gene: 12. This CDR3 spans 17 amino acids. Germline assignment: CDR1 MDHEN and CDR2 SYDVKM. The variable domain in full, with the rest retrieved from reference TRBV28 and TRBJ2-2, is DVKVTQSSRYLVKRTGEKVFLECVQDMDHENMFWYRQDPGLGLRLIYFSYDVKMKEKGDIPEGYSVSREKKERFSLILESASTNQTSMYLCASSSLGQGWRTGELFFGEGSRLTVL.

This chain connects TRBV30 to TRBJ2-7; 11 positions agree with TRBD1. The CDR3 runs to 14 residues. The trim removed 1 base at V and 3 bases at J, leaving 2 bases unmatched. CDR1 and CDR2 (germline): GTSNPN, SVGIG (reference sequence). Here the CDR3 reads CAWSEDRGLYEQYF. Here the CDR3 DNA reads TGTGCCTGGAGTGAGGACAGGGGGCTCTACGAGCAGTACTTC.

This clone was found once. The rearrangement joins TRBV19 to TRBJ2-1; 7 bases are shared with TRBD1. J gave up 2 bases and V 8 bases, and 3 bases lay outside the gene matches. CDR1 and CDR2 from the germline V gene are LNHDA and SQIVND (reference sequence). This CDR3 comprises 13 residues. CDR3 sequence reads: CASSGQTYNEQFF. The CDR3 DNA reads TGTGCCAGTTCGGGACAGACCTACAATGAGCAGTTCTTC.

There are a few counts of this clone. The genes are TRBV28 and TRBJ2-5; no definite D call. Trimming pared 5 bases from V and 1 base from J, leaving 2 bases between. The CDR3 spans 11 residues. Germline-derived CDR1 and CDR2 are MDHEN and SYDVKM. The CDR3 nucleotides read TGTGCCAGCAGTCTCCAAGAGACCCAGTACTTC. Amino acids: CASSLQETQYF. Based on the CDR3 plus reference TRBV28 and TRBJ2-5, the full variable domain is DVKVTQSSRYLVKRTGEKVFLECVQDMDHENMFWYRQDPGLGLRLIYFSYDVKMKEKGDIPEGYSVSREKKERFSLILESASTNQTSMYLCASSLQETQYFGPGTRLLVL.

This clone was counted a few times. V usage is TRBV4-1 and J usage is TRBJ2-7, with TRBD1 matching 9 bases. J lost 3 bases, V lost 0 bases, and 6 bases had no gene match. Germline V gene data show CDR1 as MGHRA and CDR2 as YSYEKL. The CDR3 runs to 16 residues. The CDR3: CASSQELDRGLYEQYF. CDR3 sequence (DNA): TGCGCCAGCAGCCAAGAACTGGACAGGGGACTCTACGAGCAGTACTTC.

The chain links TRBV28 to TRBJ2-7, with no clear D. The CDR3 totals 11 residues. Germline CDR1 MDHEN, CDR2 SYDVKM. V gave up 6 bases and J gave up 6 bases, with 9 bases separating them. The CDR3 coding sequence is TGTGCCAGCAGCTCCCGAGGCGAGCAGTACTTC. As protein: CASSSRGEQYF.

This rearrangement joins TRBV2 to TRBJ2-7; 9 nucleotides align to TRBD2. Germline loops: CDR1 SNHLY, CDR2 FYNNEI. This CDR3 has 14 residues. Trimming cost V 5 bases and J 6 bases; bases outside gene matches: 8. The CDR3 sequence is CASSWTSDLGEQYF. The CDR3 DNA reads TGTGCCAGCAGTTGGACTAGCGATCTTGGCGAGCAGTACTTC.

This clone has just a few counts. This rearrangement joins TRBV28 to TRBJ2-1; D possibly corresponds to TRBD1 (6 bases). The CDR3 runs to 17 residues. The V end was cut by 2 bases, the J end by 5 bases, with 19 bases between. Germline V gene sequence: CDR1 MDHEN, CDR2 SYDVKM. Here the CDR3 DNA reads TGTGCCAGCAGTTTAGGGGGCGCGAGTACCTTTCACAATGAGCAGTTCTTC. Protein sequence: CASSLGGASTFHNEQFF.

V gene TRBV6-1 combines with J gene TRBJ2-7; 9 bases are shared with TRBD1. The length of the CDR3 is 19 residues. CDR1 is MNHNS, CDR2 SASEGT, per germline. Losses at the gene ends were 2 bases for V and 3 bases for J; bases not matched to a gene: 17. CDR3 DNA: TGTGCCAGCAGTGAACTTCCCGGAAGTCCGGGACAGGGTAGCTACGAGCAGTACTTC. Protein product: CASSELPGSPGQGSYEQYF.